This entry lists 7 T cell receptor beta chains sequenced from one sample in a study of blood T cell repertoires in COVID-19. Sequencing used immunoSEQ multiplex PCR; TCRdb keeps in-frame clones, though not all of them. The sample holds hundreds of thousands of clones, around four fifths seen once. The sequenced sample consisted of peripheral blood. The receptor source for this set is a woman aged 45-65 years with acute or convalescent COVID-19.

This clone has only one observation. J is TRBJ2-3 and V is TRBV24-1, with 12 bases aligning to TRBD1. J was trimmed by 4 bases and V by 7 bases; bases with no gene match: 8. CDR1 and CDR2 from the germline V gene are KGHDR and SFDVKD. The CDR3 is made up of 16 amino acids. CDR3 loop: CATRGPGQGAADTQYF. The CDR3 DNA reads TGTGCCACCAGGGGCCCGGGACAGGGGGCCGCAGATACGCAGTATTTT.

This clone was detected only a few times. CDR3 region: CATSMSRNTGELFF. The CDR3 region has the DNA TGTGCCACCAGTATGTCCAGGAACACCGGGGAGCTGTTTTTT. The chain uses TRBV24-1 and TRBJ2-2; D is unclear. Germline CDR1 KGHDR, CDR2 SFDVKD. The CDR3 sequence is 14 residues long. V lost 6 bases, J lost 1 base, and 8 bases lay in between.

The chain uses TRBV21-1 and TRBJ1-4; the D call TRBD1 from the table was never checked on the DNA. TRBV21-1 is classified as a pseudogene. The CDR3 consists of 17 residues. CDR3 DNA: TGTGCCAGCAGCAAAGACCCTTTGACAGCAACTAATGAAAAACTGTTTTTT. Protein: CASSKDPLTATNEKLFF.

The gene calls are TRBV24-1 and TRBJ2-1; TRBD2 aligns across 7 bases. Germline V CDR1 and CDR2: KGHDR, SFDVKD. The CDR3 sequence is 17 residues long. Trimming removed 3 bases from V and 5 bases from J; junction bases left unmatched: 12. The CDR3 loop reads CATSDPTSESLHNEQFF. CDR3 nucleotide sequence: TGTGCCACCAGTGATCCTACTAGCGAAAGCCTTCACAATGAGCAGTTCTTC.

This clone turned up a few times. The V call is TRBV10-2, the J call TRBJ2-2; the match to TRBD1 covers 7 bases. J gave up 5 bases and V 6 bases, and 9 bases lay outside the gene matches. Germline V lookup: CDR1 WSHSY, CDR2 SAAADI. CDR3 length: 15 residues. CDR3 in DNA: TGCGCCAGCAGCTCTACAGGGGTTGGGACCGGGGAGCTGTTTTTT. It specifies CASSSTGVGTGELFF.

This clone was seen a single time. The chain uses TRBV6-5 and TRBJ1-5, with D hard to call. The CDR3 has 13 amino acids. V lost 0 bases to trimming and J lost 3 bases, with 3 bases between them. Per germline, CDR1 MNHEY and CDR2 SVGAGI. The CDR3 DNA reads TGTGCCAGCAGTTACTCGGCCAATCAGCCCCAGCATTTT. Protein: CASSYSANQPQHF.

The gene calls are TRBV24-1 and TRBJ2-7; maybe TRBD1 (6 bases). Germline V lookup: CDR1 KGHDR, CDR2 SFDVKD. V shed 2 bases and J shed 0 bases, with 16 bases lying between them. The CDR3 is 17 residues long. CDR3 in DNA: TGTGCCACCAGTGATTCCACCCCCCGGGACAACTCCTACGAGCAGTACTTC. Protein sequence: CATSDSTPRDNSYEQYF.